The 21 T cell receptor beta chains below were found in one sample sequenced in a study of glioma-infiltrating T cells. Amplification of TCR alpha and beta CDR3 regions from RNA used iRepertoire nested multiplex PCR. Each CDR3 protein gets one entry after TCRdb re-called the multiplex PCR reads with MiXCR. The sample yields about 190,000 distinct CDR3 sequences, roughly 32% seen once. The sequenced material came from glioma tissue, nonneoplastic brain tissue, or PBMCs (not recorded which). The receptor set was obtained from a human donor with low-grade glioma or glioblastoma, undergoing nonglioma brain surgery, or in good health (not recorded which).

This clonotype was seen a few times. The chain uses TRBV3-1 and TRBJ2-1; D is possibly TRBD1 (5 bases). Germline V lookup: CDR1 LGHDT, CDR2 YNNKEL (reference sequence). The CDR3 is 14 residues long. Trimming stripped 3 bases from V and 0 bases from J, with 6 bases between. This CDR3 reads CASSHQGSYNEQFF. The DNA of the CDR3 is TGTGCCAGCAGCCACCAGGGCTCCTACAATGAGCAGTTCTTC.

This clonotype was found many times. The chain couples TRBV7-9 to TRBJ1-3, with unresolved D. The CDR3 extends over 16 amino acids. V lost 2 bases and J 1 base, leaving 12 bases between the germline ends. CDR1 is SEHNR, CDR2 FQNEAQ, per germline (reference sequence). The chain's CDR3 is CASSLTPIGSGNTIYF. CDR3 nucleotides: TGTGCCAGCAGCTTAACCCCTATTGGATCTGGAAACACCATATATTTT.

In this sample, this clonotype turned up many times. CDR3: CASSYFLAGGYNEQFF. In DNA, the CDR3 is TGTGCCAGCAGTTACTTTTTAGCGGGGGGCTACAATGAGCAGTTCTTC. V and J are TRBV6-5 and TRBJ2-1; 10 bases map to TRBD2. From germline, CDR1 is MNHEY and CDR2 SVGAGI. The V and J ends lost 1 base and 3 bases, in that order; junction bases with no gene match: 3. CDR3 length: 16 residues.

This clonotype was recorded at least ten times. The chain employs TRBV20-1 and TRBJ2-7, with 7 bases identical to TRBD1. The CDR3 is 13 residues long. J was trimmed by 2 bases and V by 4 bases; bases with no gene match: 5. In germline, CDR1 is DFQATT, CDR2 SNEGSKA (reference sequence). CDR3 sequence reads: CSAIQGPAYEQYF. The CDR3, as DNA: TGCAGTGCTATACAGGGGCCCGCCTACGAGCAGTACTTC.

This clonotype was observed at least ten times. This sequence joins TRBV3-1 and TRBJ1-5; 7 nucleotides line up with TRBD1. V shed 4 bases, J shed 3 bases, and the junction held 3 bases outside the gene matches. The CDR3 totals 14 residues. The V gene's germline CDR1 is LGHDT and CDR2 YNNKEL (reference sequence). DNA for the CDR3: TGTGCCAGCAGCCTGGGACAGTACAATCAGCCCCAGCATTTT. Residues: CASSLGQYNQPQHF.

With respect to this clonotype: Just one base apart from a much larger clone, this may be a read error. The chain couples TRBV7-2 to TRBJ2-1; TRBD2 agrees at 9 bases. CDR3 size: 17 residues. CDR1 SGHTA and CDR2 FQGNSA come from the germline V gene. The CDR3 DNA reads as TGTGCCAGCAGCCCGCGGGAGGGGAGTCGGGACTTCAATGAGCAGTCCTTC. Translating gives CASSPREGSRDFNEQSF.

About this clonotype itself: An end of the junction differs from the germline gene, which may be a read error. The chain employs TRBV6-5 and TRBJ1-2; no clear D gene. The germline gives CDR1 MNHEY, CDR2 SVGAGI. The CDR3 contains 15 residues. The CDR3 DNA is TGTGCCAGCATTTCACATGAATCAAGCCCCTATGGCTACACCTTT. It specifies CASISHESSPYGYTF.

On this clonotype: An end of the junction does not agree with germline; a read error may underlie this. The genes are TRBV18 and TRBJ1-3; 9 nucleotides align to TRBD1. The CDR3 has 16 residues. The germline CDR1 and CDR2 sequences are KGHSH and LQKENI. The CDR3 DNA reads as TGTGCCAGCTCACTACAGGGGGCCGTCTCTGGAAGCACCATATATTTT. It codes for CASSLQGAVSGSTIYF.

Note on this clonotype: A much larger clone lies one base from this, so it may be a read error. The chain couples TRBV7-8 to TRBJ2-7, with D perhaps given as TRBD1 or TRBD2 (5 bases each). CDR1 and CDR2 (germline): SGHVS, FQNEAQ. This CDR3 spans 14 amino acids. V shed 7 bases and J shed 4 bases, with 17 bases lying between them. The DNA of the CDR3 is TGTGCCAGCACCTTGGGGACGCCCGGATACGAGCAGTACTTC. This gives the protein CASTLGTPGYEQYF.

Note on this clonotype: A much larger clone differs from this one at a single base, so this may be a read error. The chain recombines TRBV7-9 with TRBJ2-3; 9 bases line up with TRBD2. Germline V gene data show CDR1 as SEHNR and CDR2 as FQNEAQ (reference sequence). With 5 bases clipped from V and 2 bases from J, the junction kept 8 bases outside the gene matches. This CDR3 region has 16 residues. In DNA form, the CDR3 reads TGTGCCAGCAGCGGGGGCCTAGCGGGATCCACAGATACGCAGTATTTT. It specifies CASSGGLAGSTDTQYF. Variable domain in full (rest from reference TRBV7-9 and TRBJ2-3): DTGVSQNPRHKITKRGQNVTFRCDPISEHNRLYWYRQTLGQGPEFLTYFQNEAQLEKSRLLSDRFSAERPKGSFSTLEIQRTEQGDSAMYLCASSGGLAGSTDTQYFGPGTRLTVL.

This clonotype has ten or more counts. The CDR3 DNA reads TGCAGTGCCCAGGGACTAGATCGACTTTCTAGGAGCTCCTACGAGCAGTACTTC. This translates into CSAQGLDRLSRSSYEQYF. The rearrangement joins TRBV20-1 to TRBJ2-7; TRBD2 matches at 8 bases. The CDR3 consists of 18 residues. In germline, CDR1 is DFQATT, CDR2 SNEGSKA (reference sequence). The junction had 19 bases not matched to a gene; V was cut back by 6 bases and J by 0 bases.

There are many counts of this clonotype. The DNA for the CDR3 is TGCAGTGCTAGAGAACTAGCGGGAGTGGGTGAGCAGTTCTTC. As protein: CSARELAGVGEQFF. The V call is TRBV20-1, the J call TRBJ2-1; 11 nucleotides align to TRBD2. The V and J ends lost 0 bases and 9 bases, in that order; junction bases with no gene match: 4. Germline assignment: CDR1 DFQATT and CDR2 SNEGSKA (reference sequence). The CDR3 contains 14 residues.

A remark on this clonotype: Just one base apart from a much larger clone, this may be a read error. The chain joins TRBV7-6 to TRBJ2-7, with 7 bases fitting TRBD2. This CDR3 region has 16 residues. CDR1 is SGHVS and CDR2 is FNYEAQ in the germline V gene. The CDR3 DNA reads as TGTGCCAGCAGCCAAGACCCAAGCGGGATAGGTGACGAGCAGTGCTTC. Translating it yields CASSQDPSGIGDEQCF.

About this clonotype itself: A single base separates this from a much larger clone, so it may be a read error. The V call is TRBV7-9, the J call TRBJ1-2; perhaps TRBD1 as D (5 bases). V lost 5 bases to trimming and J lost 6 bases, with 16 bases between them. This CDR3 is 14 amino acids long. CDR1 and CDR2 from the germline V gene are SEHNR and FQNEAQ (reference sequence). The CDR3 protein is CASSPNGQGDGYTF. CDR3 sequence (DNA): TGTGCCAGCAGCCCAAATGGCCAAGGGGATGGCTACACCTTC.

Concerning this clonotype: This may stem from a read error, because a much larger clone lies one nucleotide away. The chain joins TRBV7-2 to TRBJ2-7; no clear D gene. CDR1 is SGHTA, CDR2 FQGNSA, per germline. This CDR3 contains 13 residues. The V and J ends lost 6 bases and 4 bases respectively, with 13 bases between them. The CDR3 protein is CASSPEVVYEQYF. The CDR3 DNA is TGTGCCAGCAGTCCAGAGGTAGTTTACGAGCAGTACTTC.

Notes on this clonotype: The conserved final phenylalanine or tryptophan is absent from the CDR3, which likely points to a read error. The rearrangement links TRBV7-3 to TRBJ2-1; D is tentatively TRBD1 or TRBD2 (5 bases each). The CDR3 totals 15 residues. Germline V lookup: CDR1 SGHTA, CDR2 FQGTGA. V lost 5 bases and J lost 10, with 21 bases in between. The CDR3 DNA reads TGTGCCAGCAGCCCTTCCCCCGGGACGCAGAACGAGCAGTTCGTC. Amino acids: CASSPSPGTQNEQFV.

Regarding this clonotype: With a much larger clone just one base away, this may be a read error. The chain links TRBV12-3 or TRBV12-4 to TRBJ2-1, with D possibly matching TRBD2 (5 bases). V was clipped by 3 bases and J by 16 bases, with 16 bases between them. CDR3 length: 12 amino acids. As DNA, the CDR3 is TGTGCCAGCAGTTTGGAACTAGGGTTTTGTTTCTTC. Its translation: CASSLELGFCFF.

In this sample, this clonotype turned up many times. V gene TRBV6-2 or TRBV6-3 combines with J gene TRBJ2-3, with D hard to call. The CDR3 is 11 residues long. The V end was cut by 5 bases, the J end by 8 bases, with 8 bases between. CDR1 and CDR2 (germline): MNHEY, SVGEGT. The CDR3: CASSLSATQYF. The CDR3 coding sequence is TGTGCCAGCAGTCTCTCTGCTACGCAGTATTTT.

This clonotype was counted a few times. CDR3 coding DNA: TGCGCCAGCAGCCCAGATCTGGGACAGGGATTATATAGCAATCAGCCCCAGCATTTT. Translation gives CASSPDLGQGLYSNQPQHF. The chain recombines TRBV4-1 with TRBJ1-5, with TRBD1 identical over 9 bases. V was clipped by 4 bases and J by 0 bases; unmatched bases: 13. Germline CDR1 MGHRA, CDR2 YSYEKL. This CDR3 is 19 amino acids long.

The chain combines TRBV12-3 or TRBV12-4 with TRBJ2-1; D gene ambiguous. The ends were cut back, 0 bases at V and 9 bases at J, with 6 bases in the middle. This CDR3 is 12 amino acids long. CDR3 bases: TGTGCCAGCAGTTTAGCGCGACGTGAGCAGTTCTTC. Its translation: CASSLARREQFF.

Points on this clonotype: This could be a read error, since a much larger clone is one nucleotide away. The chain links TRBV7-2 to TRBJ2-4; D possibly corresponds to TRBD2 (5 bases). Between the trimmed V and J ends, which lost 5 bases and 7 bases, there was a span of 15 bases. Germline loops: CDR1 SGHTA, CDR2 FQGNSA. This CDR3 is 14 amino acids long. This CDR3 is CASSPSRSWNIQYF. As DNA, the CDR3 is TGTGCCAGCAGCCCTAGCAGGAGCTGGAACATTCAGTACTTC.